This record looks at one T cell receptor beta chain sequence and its context. Its antigen is undetermined. The data belong to a study of shared clonotypes between healthy human individuals. The CDR3 covers 16 residues. Looked up from germline, CDR1 is SGHRS and CDR2 is YFSETQ. Trimming removed 4 bases at V and 3 bases at J, with 16 bases between. The study, taken as a whole, reports: The authors expected sequencing depth to affect clonotype sharing among donors. Rarefaction showed that sequencing of sorted subsets was incomplete (despite large depth). Naive CD4 clonotypes overlapped across a handful of donors at 4.5% to 5.5%.

TCRdb keeps only in-frame clones here, not all; method: immunoSEQ multiplex PCR. Altogether 2,500,000 or so clones are present, around 92% being singletons, with the ten largest covering around 0.38%. The sample was naive CD4+ T cells from PBMCs. Stated subset: CD45RA+ positively selected. This clonotype was obtained from a man between 18 and 35 years old in good health. Some clones in this sample may be carry-over from other donors' samples. The chain links TRBV5-1 to TRBJ2-2; D might be TRBD2 (5 bases). For the CDR3, the DNA is TGCGCCAGCAGCCTGCCTCGAGGGCCGGACACCGGGGAGCTGTTTTTT. Its protein is CASSLPRGPDTGELFF.